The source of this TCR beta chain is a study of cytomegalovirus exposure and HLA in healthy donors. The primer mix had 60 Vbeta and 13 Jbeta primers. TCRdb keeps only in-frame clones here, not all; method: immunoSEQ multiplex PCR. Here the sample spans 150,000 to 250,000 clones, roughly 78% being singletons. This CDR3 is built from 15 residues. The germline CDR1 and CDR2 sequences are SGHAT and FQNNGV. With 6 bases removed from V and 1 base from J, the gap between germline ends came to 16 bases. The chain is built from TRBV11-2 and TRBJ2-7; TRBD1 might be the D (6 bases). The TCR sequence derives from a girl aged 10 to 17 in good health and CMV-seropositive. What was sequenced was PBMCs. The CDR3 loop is CASRSQKQGSYEQYF. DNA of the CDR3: TGTGCCAGCAGGAGCCAGAAACAGGGTTCCTACGAGCAGTACTTC.